This T cell receptor beta chain is from a study of human T cells and chemical hapten exposure. Noted time point: patch test 1, 2 weeks after DPC sensitization. The treatment: therapeutic diphenylcyclopropenone sensitization with weekly scalp DPC. This clonotype was observed a handful of times. What it recognizes is unknown. The V and J ends lost 6 bases and 8 bases respectively, with 19 bases between them. Germline V gives CDR1 SEHNR, CDR2 FQNEAQ (reference sequence). The CDR3 consists of 14 residues. Via MiXCR, TCRdb re-called the RACE reads, giving one row per CDR3 protein. In the table there are 380,000 or so distinct CDR3 sequences, approximately 5% of which are singletons. Study results and caveats: With patch test score, the counts of PT1 expanded TCRs showed a positive correlation. TCRs exceeding a frequency of 1 in 1000 stayed unchanged under DPC sensitization. Significantly greater numbers of large CDR3 similarity clusters came from expanded TCRs than from controls.

The TCR originated in a woman aged 45-60 years with alopecia areata. Some clones in this sample may be carry-over from other donors' samples. Sequenced here: whole blood, sampled in connection with sensitization to the hapten diphenylcyclopropenone (DPC). The rearrangement joins TRBV7-9 to TRBJ1-1; D is uncertain. Here the CDR3 reads CASRVGPGKGEAFF. CDR3 in DNA: TGTGCCAGCAGGGTCGGGCCCGGGAAGGGAGAAGCTTTCTTT.